The subject of this entry is one T cell receptor gamma chain. Germline and junction disagree at one end, which may indicate a read error. Other nucleotide sequences from this sample produce the same CDR3. This entry is derived from a study of gamma-delta T cells after stem cell transplantation. TCRdb re-called the RT-PCR reads via CATT. Counted here are hundreds of gamma-chain clones, about a third occurring once; the ten biggest clones make up around 25%. Germline V gene sequence: CDR1 GITISATS, CDR2 ISYDGTV (reference sequence). The CDR3 contains 18 residues. Sequenced sample: gamma-delta T cells. This chain links TRGV9 with TRGJP. The J gene comes from matching the DNA to germline here; TCRdb lacks it. This TCR derives from a human donor. It is not recorded whose cells these are; they may come from a transplant donor. In nucleotides, the CDR3 is TGTGCCTTATGGGAGGTGCGCGTGCAAGAGTTGGGCAAAAAAATCAAGGTATTT. It encodes CALWEVRVQELGKKIKVF.